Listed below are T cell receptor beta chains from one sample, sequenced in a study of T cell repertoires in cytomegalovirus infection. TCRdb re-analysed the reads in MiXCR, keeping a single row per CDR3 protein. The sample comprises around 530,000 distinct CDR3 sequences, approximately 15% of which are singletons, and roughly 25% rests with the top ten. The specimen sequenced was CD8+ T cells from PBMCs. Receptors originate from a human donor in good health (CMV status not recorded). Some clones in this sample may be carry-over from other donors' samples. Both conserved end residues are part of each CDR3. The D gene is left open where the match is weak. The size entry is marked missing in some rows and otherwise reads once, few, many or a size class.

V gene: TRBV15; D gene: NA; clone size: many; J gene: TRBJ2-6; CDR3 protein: CATQGPPSGANVLTF; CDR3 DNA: TGTGCCACCCAGGGACCCCCCTCTGGGGCCAACGTCCTGACTTTC
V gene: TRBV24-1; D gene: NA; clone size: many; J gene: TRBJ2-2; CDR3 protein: CATSDLWSTGELFF; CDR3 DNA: TGTGCCACCAGTGATTTGTGGAGCACCGGGGAGCTGTTTTTT
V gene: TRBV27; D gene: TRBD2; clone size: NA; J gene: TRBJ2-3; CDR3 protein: CARKAGGYTDTQYF; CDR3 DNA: TGTGCCCGCAAAGCGGGAGGGTACACAGATACGCAGTATTTT
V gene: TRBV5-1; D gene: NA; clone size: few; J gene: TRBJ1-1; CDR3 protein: CASSLNAVGGDEAFF; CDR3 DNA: TGCGCCAGCAGCTTGAATGCTGTGGGTGGGGATGAAGCTTTCTTT
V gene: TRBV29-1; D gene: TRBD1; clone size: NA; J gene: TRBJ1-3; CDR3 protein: CSVDGEGGKSGNTIYF; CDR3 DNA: TGCAGCGTCGACGGAGAAGGGGGCAAGTCTGGAAACACCATATATTTT
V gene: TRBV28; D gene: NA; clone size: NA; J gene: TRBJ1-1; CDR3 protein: CASNFGAEAFF; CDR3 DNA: TGTGCCAGCAACTTTGGGGCTGAAGCTTTCTTT
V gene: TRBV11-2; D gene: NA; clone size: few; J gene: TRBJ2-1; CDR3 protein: CASSLVGKKENEQFF; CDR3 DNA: TGTGCCAGCAGCCTCGTAGGGAAAAAGGAGAATGAGCAGTTCTTC
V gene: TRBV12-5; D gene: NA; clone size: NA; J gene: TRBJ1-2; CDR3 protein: CVRGLYGAGNGYTF; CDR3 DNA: TGTGTTCGTGGTTTGTATGGGGCCGGGAATGGCTACACCTTC
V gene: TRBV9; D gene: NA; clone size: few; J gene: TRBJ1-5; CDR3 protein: CASSSAGYSNQPQHF; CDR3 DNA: TGTGCCAGCAGCTCGGCGGGGTATAGCAATCAGCCCCAGCATTTT
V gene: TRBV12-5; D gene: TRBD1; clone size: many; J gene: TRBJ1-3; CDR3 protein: CASGPGTGKGNTIYF; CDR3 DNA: TGTGCTAGTGGTCCCGGGACAGGAAAAGGAAACACCATATATTTT
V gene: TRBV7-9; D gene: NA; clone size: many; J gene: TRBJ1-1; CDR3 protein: CASSPRGKGNTEAFF; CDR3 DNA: TGTGCCAGCAGCCCCCGGGGTAAGGGGAACACTGAAGCTTTCTTT
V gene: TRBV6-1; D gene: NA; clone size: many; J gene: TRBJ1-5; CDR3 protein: CASSELRGALRSGGAQHF; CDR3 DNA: TGTGCCAGCAGTGAACTAAGGGGGGCCCTGAGGTCCGGTGGGGCCCAGCATTTT
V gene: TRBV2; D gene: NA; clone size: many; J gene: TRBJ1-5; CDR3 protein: CASRQRSNQPQHF; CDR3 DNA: TGTGCCAGCAGGCAGCGGAGCAATCAGCCCCAGCATTTT
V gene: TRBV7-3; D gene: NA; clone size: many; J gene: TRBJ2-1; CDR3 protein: CASSTYGDEQFF; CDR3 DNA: TGTGCCAGCAGTACCTATGGGGATGAGCAGTTCTTC
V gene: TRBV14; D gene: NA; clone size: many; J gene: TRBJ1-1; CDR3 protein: CASSQEGPTEAFF; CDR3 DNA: TGTGCCAGCAGCCAAGAGGGCCCTACTGAAGCTTTCTTT
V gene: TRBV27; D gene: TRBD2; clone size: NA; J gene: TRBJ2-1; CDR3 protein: CASSLSTGRNEQFF; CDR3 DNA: TGTGCCAGCAGTTTATCGACCGGGAGGAATGAGCAGTTCTTC
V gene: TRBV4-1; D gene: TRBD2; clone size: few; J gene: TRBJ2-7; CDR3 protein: CASSQELAGGEQYF; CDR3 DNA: TGCGCCAGCAGCCAAGAGCTAGCGGGGGGCGAGCAGTACTTC
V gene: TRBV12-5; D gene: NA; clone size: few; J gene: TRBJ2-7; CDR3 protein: CASGITAAYEQYF; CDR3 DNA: TGTGCTAGTGGTATCACAGCTGCCTACGAGCAGTACTTC
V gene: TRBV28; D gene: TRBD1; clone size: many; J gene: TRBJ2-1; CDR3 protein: CASTAGTVYNEQFF; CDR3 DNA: TGTGCCAGCACCGCCGGGACAGTCTACAATGAGCAGTTCTTC
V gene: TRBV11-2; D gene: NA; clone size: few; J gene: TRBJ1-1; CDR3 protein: CASSFQNLNTEAFF; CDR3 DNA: TGTGCCAGCAGCTTCCAGAACTTGAACACTGAAGCTTTCTTT
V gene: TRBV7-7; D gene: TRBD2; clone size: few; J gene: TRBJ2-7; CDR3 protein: CASSLKLAGEMCEQYF; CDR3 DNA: TGTGCTAGCAGCTTAAAACTAGCGGGAGAGATGTGCGAGCAGTACTTC
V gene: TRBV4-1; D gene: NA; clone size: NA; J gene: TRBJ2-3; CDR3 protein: CASSQEGLGLTDTQYF; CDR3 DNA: TGCGCCAGCAGCCAAGAGGGATTGGGCTTAACAGATACGCAGTATTTT
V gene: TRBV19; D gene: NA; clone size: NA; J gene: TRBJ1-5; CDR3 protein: CASTEATSSYYQPQHF; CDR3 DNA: TGTGCCAGTACCGAGGCGACTTCTAGTTACTATCAGCCCCAGCATTTT
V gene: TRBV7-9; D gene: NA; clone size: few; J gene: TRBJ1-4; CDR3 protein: CASGGQANEKLFF; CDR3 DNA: TGTGCCAGCGGGGGGCAGGCAAATGAAAAACTGTTTTTT
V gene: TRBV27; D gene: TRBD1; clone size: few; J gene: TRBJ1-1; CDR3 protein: CASREEGTGAFF; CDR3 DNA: TGTGCCAGCAGAGAGGAAGGGACAGGGGCTTTCTTT
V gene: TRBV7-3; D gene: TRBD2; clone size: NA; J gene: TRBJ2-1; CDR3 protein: CASSPPLADPSYNEQFF; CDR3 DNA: TGTGCCAGCAGCCCACCACTAGCGGACCCCTCCTACAATGAGCAGTTCTTC